In this sample, the clone carrying this TCR beta chain turned up many times. The data are from a study of T cells in Graves' hyperthyroidism and ophthalmopathy. CDR1 is SEHNR, CDR2 FQNEAQ, per germline (reference sequence). V lost 2 bases and J 5 bases, leaving 6 bases between the germline ends. The length of the CDR3 is 12 residues. Regions amplified from RNA transcripts were the TCR beta CDR3 regions. Carried out on the TCR CDR3, a first-round RT-PCR used the HTBI primer set. TCRdb passed the multiplex PCR reads through MiXCR, listing each CDR3 protein once. The sample consists of under 350,000 distinct CDR3 sequences, around 13% of them appearing once.

The receptor comes from a woman between 40 and 55 years old with Graves' ophthalmopathy. The gene calls are TRBV7-9 and TRBJ1-1; D unresolved. Sequenced material: blood. The CDR3 sequence is CASSLSRTEAFF. The CDR3 DNA sequence: TGTGCCAGCAGCTTAAGTAGGACTGAAGCTTTCTTT.